This T cell receptor beta chain was profiled in a study of CD8 T cells in ankylosing spondylitis listed by TCRdb under 2017. Some background on the complete study: To find TCR variants linked to disease, the study profiled T cell receptor beta repertoires in ankylosing spondylitis patients and healthy donors. In total, the full study cohort was made up of roughly 100 healthy donors and approximately 27 ankylosing spondylitis patients. Peripheral blood was sampled, and synovial fluid was also collected from ankylosing spondylitis patients. Study-wide findings and limitations: Significant enrichment of the disease-linked clones was reported in matched synovial fluid samples from ankylosing spondylitis patients. In peripheral blood, the disease-linked clones were found at relatively low frequencies and had a CD8+ phenotype. Blood from ankylosing spondylitis patients appeared to be characterized by a TCR beta motif made up of several highly homologous amino acid variants. Some of the motif variants had been reported before in the synovial fluid and blood of reactive arthritis patients, a finding that suggests common disease-initiation mechanisms.

The germline V gene specifies SGHAT as CDR1 and FQNNGV as CDR2. At the junction V is shortened by 2 bases and J by 0 bases, with 10 bases in between. The CDR3, from cysteine to phenylalanine, totals 16 residues. Kept here is only the CDR3 DNA, which spans 48 bases and is read in frame from base 1. The reads were generated on an Illumina HiSeq 2500. TCR beta libraries were prepared by quantitative 5'-RACE with molecular barcodes. On the authors' methods: A new computational method, built on a probabilistic model of VDJ rearrangement, was used to identify disease-linked TCR variants. The raw public reads went through TCRdb reprocessing: fastp at Q25, MiXCR clone calling, in-frame beta chains kept. A single entry per CDR3 protein holds the most common genes and DNA from its merged rows. The V and J calls were determined by TCRdb, not by the authors. Recorded for this sample are 200,000 to 250,000 distinct CDR3 sequences; over 9.5% of them occurred a single time. The ten largest clones capture 20% to 25% of the sample.

This clonotype came up many times. Its antigen is unknown. Base-call qualities are not available, and no considerably larger clone is one nucleotide away. The chain employs TRBV11-2 and TRBJ2-2, with no D gene named confidently. The sample comprised blood, either unsorted or a sorted T cell fraction (not recorded which). The receptor was derived from a male donor with ankylosing spondylitis or in good health (not recorded which). Here the CDR3 is given as CASSLSRASNTGELFF. The DNA sequence is TGTGCCAGCAGCTTAAGCCGCGCCTCGAACACCGGGGAGCTGTTTTTT. The CDR3, completed at both ends by the reference TRBV11-2 and TRBJ2-2 genes, gives the full variable domain EAGVAQSPRYKIIEKRQSVAFWCNPISGHATLYWYQQILGQGPKLLIQFQNNGVVDDSQLPKDRFSAERLKGVDSTLKIQPAKLEDSAVYLCASSLSRASNTGELFFGEGSRLTVL.